The present TCR beta chain was sequenced within a study of blood T cell repertoires in COVID-19. Across the whole study: PBMCs, B-cell-depleted T cells, or T cells provided the cDNA or gDNA that made up the material.

Seattle cases were enrolled at active infection and followed longitudinally. In the original processing: Quantification of nucleated cells was approximated via reference gene primer amplification. Profiling relied on immunoSEQ multiplex PCR, and the TCRdb table lists in-frame clones only, not all of them. V and J calls and clone size are copied from that table; D and trimming were computed from the DNA. The profile shows 200,000 to 250,000 clones, roughly four fifths of them singletons. CDR1 and CDR2 from the germline V gene are SGDLS and YYNGEE. J gave up 4 bases and V 2 bases, and 6 bases lay outside the gene matches. This CDR3 has 15 residues.

The sequence derives from an elderly woman with COVID-19, enrolled during active disease. Material: peripheral blood. V gene TRBV9 combines with J gene TRBJ2-1; 7 bases fit TRBD1. The CDR3 DNA reads as TGTGCCAGCAGCGTTGTGGACAGGCCTTACAATGAGCAGTTCTTC. Translating it yields CASSVVDRPYNEQFF.